What follows is one TCR beta chain and its context. What it binds is unknown. A junction boundary mismatches the germline segment, possibly from a read error. The primer mix had 60 Vbeta and 13 Jbeta primers. This table comes from immunoSEQ multiplex PCR, and its TCRdb copy is limited to in-frame clones, with some not included. This table holds some 150,000 clones, less than 80% found once. Germline lookup yields CDR1 SSHAT and CDR2 FNYEAQ (reference sequence). This CDR3 is built from 15 residues. This entry comes from a study of cytomegalovirus exposure and HLA in healthy donors. Overall study findings and caveats: In an earlier analysis, most TCR beta V segments were productive about 87% or about 30% of the time. Several V segments, TRBV6-2 and TRBV6-3 among them, could not be told apart and were dropped.

Sequencing used PBMCs. The chain recombines TRBV7-7 with TRBJ2-1; 13 positions match TRBD2. This sequence was found in a man aged 35 to 55 in good health and CMV-seronegative. This CDR3 reads CASSGGLAGMSEQFF. The CDR3 nucleotides read TGTGCTAGCAGCGGGGGACTAGCGGGAATGAGTGAGCAGTTCTTC.